This TCR beta chain was found in a study of OX40 agonist ivuxolimab in advanced cancers. The overall study: The study enrolled dose-escalation patients with hepatocellular carcinoma, melanoma, renal cell or head and neck cancer. General study results and limits: On average, a greater number of expanded clones characterised CD8+ T cells relative to CD4+.

A single count supports this clone. Antigen unknown. The protocol was immunoSEQ multiplex PCR, while the TCRdb copy is restricted to in-frame clones and leaves out a portion. The sample carries approximately 66,000 clones, 85% recorded once. The germline gives CDR1 LNHNV, CDR2 YYDKDF (reference sequence). The CDR3 length is 15 residues. V was pared by 0 bases and J by 4 bases, with 9 bases between. The sequencing used CD4+ or CD8+ T cells sorted from blood, collected in a trial of the OX40 agonist ivuxolimab. The chain has TRBV15 and TRBJ1-4; possibly TRBD1 for D (5 bases). This clonotype originated in an adult with an advanced solid tumor such as melanoma, head and neck, liver or kidney cancer. The CDR3 DNA sequence: TGTGCCACCAGCAGAGACAGGACATTTAATGAAAAACTGTTTTTT. It translates to CATSRDRTFNEKLFF.